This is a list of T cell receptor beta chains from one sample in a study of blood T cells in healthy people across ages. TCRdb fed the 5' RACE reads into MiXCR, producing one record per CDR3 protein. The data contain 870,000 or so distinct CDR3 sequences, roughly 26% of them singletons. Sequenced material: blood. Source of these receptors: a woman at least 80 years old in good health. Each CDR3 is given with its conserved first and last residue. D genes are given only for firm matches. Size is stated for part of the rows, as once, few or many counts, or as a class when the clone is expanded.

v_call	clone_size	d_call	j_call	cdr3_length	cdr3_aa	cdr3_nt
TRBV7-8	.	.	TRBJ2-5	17	CASRKGLAPGKGETQYF	TGTGCCAGCAGGAAAGGCCTAGCTCCTGGAAAGGGGGAGACCCAGTACTTC
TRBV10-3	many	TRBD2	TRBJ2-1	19	CAISESLAGGPSSYNEQFF	TGTGCCATCAGTGAGTCCCTAGCGGGGGGGCCCTCCTCCTACAATGAGCAGTTCTTC
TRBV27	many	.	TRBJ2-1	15	CASREGRGAYNEQFF	TGTGCCAGCAGAGAGGGGCGGGGTGCCTACAATGAGCAGTTCTTC
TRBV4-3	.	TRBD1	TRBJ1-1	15	CASSRVQGLNTEAFF	TGCGCCAGCAGCCGAGTACAGGGGTTGAACACTGAAGCTTTCTTT
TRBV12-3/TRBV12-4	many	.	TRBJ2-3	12	CASSGVTDTQYF	TGTGCCAGCAGCGGGGTTACAGATACGCAGTATTTT
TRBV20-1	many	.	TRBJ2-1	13	CSGRGPRYNEQFF	TGCAGTGGCCGGGGGCCGAGGTACAATGAGCAGTTCTTC
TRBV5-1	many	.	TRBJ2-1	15	CASSLEAGRRNEQFF	TGCGCCAGCAGCTTGGAGGCAGGAAGGAGGAATGAGCAGTTCTTC
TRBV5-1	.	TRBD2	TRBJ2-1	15	CASSLGGGYYNEQFF	TGCGCCAGCAGCTTGGGGGGGGGGTACTACAATGAGCAGTTCTTC
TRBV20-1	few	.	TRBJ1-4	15	CSAQDVSDVDEKLFF	TGCAGTGCGCAGGACGTATCAGATGTTGATGAAAAACTGTTTTTT
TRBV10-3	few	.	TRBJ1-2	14	CAISEARGFYGYTF	TGTGCCATCAGTGAAGCCAGGGGATTTTATGGCTACACCTTC
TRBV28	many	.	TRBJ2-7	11	CASSRLYEQYF	TGTGCCAGCAGTCGCCTCTACGAGCAGTACTTC
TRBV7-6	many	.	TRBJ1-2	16	CASSLQPGGRVDGYTF	TGTGCCAGCAGCTTGCAACCTGGGGGGCGCGTAGATGGCTACACCTTC
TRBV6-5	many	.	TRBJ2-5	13	CASSYGSEETQYF	TGTGCCAGCAGTTACGGCTCAGAAGAGACCCAGTACTTC
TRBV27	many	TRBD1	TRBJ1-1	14	CASSSGQGSTEAFF	TGTGCCAGCAGTTCGGGACAGGGAAGCACTGAAGCTTTCTTT
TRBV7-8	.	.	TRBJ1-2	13	CASSFIGQYGYTF	TGTGCCAGCAGCTTCATCGGACAGTATGGCTACACCTTC
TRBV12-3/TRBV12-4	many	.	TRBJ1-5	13	CASTQTVNQPQHF	TGTGCCAGCACCCAGACAGTAAATCAGCCCCAGCATTTT
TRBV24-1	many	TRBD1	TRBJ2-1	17	CATSDFEGTGIDNEQFF	TGTGCCACCAGTGATTTTGAAGGGACAGGGATTGACAATGAGCAGTTCTTC
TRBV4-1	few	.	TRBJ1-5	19	CASSQGRVDRYLSNQPQHF	TGCGCCAGCAGCCAAGGACGGGTAGACAGGTACCTTAGCAATCAGCCCCAGCATTTT
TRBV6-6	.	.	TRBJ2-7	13	CASSPQESCEQYF	TGTGCCAGCAGCCCACAGGAGTCCTGCGAGCAGTACTTC
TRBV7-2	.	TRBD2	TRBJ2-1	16	CASSLAGQRGRDEQFF	TGTGCCAGCAGCTTAGCGGGGCAGCGGGGGCGGGATGAGCAGTTCTTC
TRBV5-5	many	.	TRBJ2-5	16	CASSFALSGTQETQYF	TGTGCCAGCAGCTTCGCGTTATCGGGGACTCAAGAGACCCAGTACTTC
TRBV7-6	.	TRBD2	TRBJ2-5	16	CAGSFGLAGVKDEQYF	TGTGCCGGCAGCTTCGGACTAGCGGGGGTTAAGGATGAGCAGTACTTC
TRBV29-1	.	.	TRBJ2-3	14	CSVAVGVSTDTQYF	TGCAGCGTTGCGGTGGGAGTCTCAACAGATACGCAGTATTTT
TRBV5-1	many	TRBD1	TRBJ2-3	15	CASSSRDRAADTQYF	TGCGCCAGCAGCTCCCGGGACAGGGCCGCAGATACGCAGTATTTT
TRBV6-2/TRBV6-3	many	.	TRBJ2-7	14	CASSYDASSYEQYF	TGTGCCAGCAGTTACGACGCCAGCTCCTACGAGCAGTACTTC
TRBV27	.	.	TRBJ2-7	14	CASRSSASSYEQYF	TGTGCCAGCAGATCTAGCGCAAGCTCCTACGAGCAGTACTTC
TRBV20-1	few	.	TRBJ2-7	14	CGARDESRSYEQYF	TGCGGTGCTAGAGATGAATCCCGCTCCTACGAGCAGTACTTC
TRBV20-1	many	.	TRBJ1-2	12	CSAYREGGGYTF	TGCAGTGCTTACAGGGAGGGGGGCGGCTACACCTTC
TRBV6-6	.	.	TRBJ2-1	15	CASTQDSFSHNEQFF	TGTGCCAGCACCCAGGACAGTTTCTCCCACAATGAGCAGTTCTTC
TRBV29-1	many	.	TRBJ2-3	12	CSVGGGTGLQYF	TGCAGCGTTGGAGGTGGGACCGGGTTGCAGTATTTT
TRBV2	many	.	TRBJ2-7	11	CASSGKSEQYF	TGTGCCAGCAGTGGAAAGAGCGAGCAGTACTTC
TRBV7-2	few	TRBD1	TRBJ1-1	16	CASSRQGGAMNTEAFF	TGTGCCAGCAGCAGACAGGGAGGGGCAATGAACACTGAAGCTTTCTTT
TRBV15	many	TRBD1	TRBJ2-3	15	CATSRGQGKADTQYF	TGTGCCACCAGCAGAGGACAGGGGAAAGCGGATACGCAGTATTTT
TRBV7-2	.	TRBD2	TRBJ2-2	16	CASSLNGGGAAGELFF	TGTGCCAGCAGCTTAAACGGCGGGGGGGCCGCCGGGGAGCTGTTTTTT
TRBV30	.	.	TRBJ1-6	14	CAWSASWTGSPLHF	TGTGCCTGGAGCGCCTCCTGGACGGGGTCACCCCTCCACTTT
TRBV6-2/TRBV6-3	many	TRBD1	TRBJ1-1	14	CASSRTGGGTEAFF	TGTGCCAGCAGTAGGACAGGGGGAGGAACTGAAGCTTTCTTT
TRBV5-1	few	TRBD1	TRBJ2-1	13	CASSLEDRGSKFF	TGCGCCAGCAGCTTAGAGGACAGGGGGTCGAAGTTCTTC
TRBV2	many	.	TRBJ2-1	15	CASRSDRSSYNEQFF	TGTGCCAGCAGGTCGGACCGGAGCTCCTACAATGAGCAGTTCTTC
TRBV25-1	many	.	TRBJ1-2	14	CASGGWGAFPGYTF	TGTGCCAGCGGAGGTTGGGGGGCGTTCCCTGGCTACACCTTC
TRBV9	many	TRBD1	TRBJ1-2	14	CASSVTGTGDGYTF	TGTGCCAGCAGCGTAACCGGGACAGGGGATGGCTACACCTTC
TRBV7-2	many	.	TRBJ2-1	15	CASSLSESSYNEQFF	TGTGCCAGCAGCTTGAGTGAGAGCTCCTACAATGAGCAGTTCTTC
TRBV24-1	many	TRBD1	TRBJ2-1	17	CATSPGWGTAEYNEQFF	TGTGCCACCAGCCCGGGTTGGGGGACAGCAGAATACAATGAGCAGTTCTTC
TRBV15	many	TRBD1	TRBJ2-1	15	CATSSRDRVNNEQFF	TGTGCCACCAGCAGCCGGGACAGGGTGAACAATGAGCAGTTCTTC
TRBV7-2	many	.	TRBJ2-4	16	CASSLKDRGPKNIQYF	TGTGCCAGCAGCTTAAAGGACCGGGGGCCCAAAAACATTCAGTACTTC
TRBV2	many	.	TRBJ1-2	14	CASSITGTTYGYTF	TGTGCCAGCAGTATTACCGGGACAACCTATGGCTACACCTTC
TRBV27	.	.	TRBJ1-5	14	CASGPGLRFQPQHF	TGTGCCAGCGGCCCGGGACTGCGGTTTCAGCCCCAGCATTTT
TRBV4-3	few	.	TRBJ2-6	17	CASSQVGGGTGANVLTF	TGCGCCAGCAGCCAAGTTGGGGGAGGAACTGGGGCCAACGTCCTGACTTTC
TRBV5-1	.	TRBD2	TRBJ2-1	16	CASSLQSAGGLDEQFF	TGCGCCAGCAGCTTGCAGTCGGCGGGGGGGCTCGATGAGCAGTTCTTC
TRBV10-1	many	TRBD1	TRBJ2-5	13	CASRGQGYETQYF	TGCGCCAGCAGGGGACAGGGGTACGAGACCCAGTACTTC
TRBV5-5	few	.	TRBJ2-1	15	CASSYTPGSYNEQFF	TGTGCCAGCAGTTATACCCCGGGGTCCTACAATGAGCAGTTCTTC
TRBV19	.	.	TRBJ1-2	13	CASRDVVRYGYTF	TGTGCCAGCCGGGACGTCGTTCGCTATGGCTACACCTTC